Shown below are 6 T cell receptor beta chains from a single sample sequenced in a study of T cells in Graves' hyperthyroidism and ophthalmopathy (dated by TCRdb to about 2019). The library was produced with multiplex PCR. TCRdb names Illumina HiSeq 2000 as the instrument used. The TCR beta CDR3 regions were amplified from RNA transcripts. The TCR CDR3 was subjected to a first round of RT-PCR using the HTBI primer set and the Qiagen OneStep RT-PCR kit. In-frame beta chains were kept once TCRdb had trimmed the public reads at Q25 with fastp and called clones with MiXCR. One record per CDR3 amino acid sequence lists the most common genes and DNA. In this sample the table shows hundreds of thousands of distinct CDR3 sequences, around 14% of which occur a single time. Jointly, the top ten make up around 5.4% of the sample. The sequencing input was blood. The receptors stem from a woman aged 25-40 years with Graves' hyperthyroidism that later progressed to Graves' ophthalmopathy.

DNA of the CDR3: TGTGCCATCAGTGAGGGACAGGAAAAATACAATGAGCAGTTCTTC. The encoded protein is CAISEGQEKYNEQFF. The gene calls are TRBV10-3 and TRBJ2-1; TRBD1 agrees at 7 bases. The CDR3 totals 15 residues. Germline V gene sequence: CDR1 ENHRY, CDR2 SYGVKD. The V segment lost 2 bases and the J segment 4 bases; nucleotides outside the gene matches: 5.

This clonotype occurred many times. V is TRBV12-5 and J is TRBJ2-5, with a possible D match to TRBD2 (7 bases). Trimming took off 0 bases at V and 4 bases at J, with 21 bases between the two ends. The germline V gene encodes CDR1 LGHNT and CDR2 FRNRAP. This CDR3 contains 18 residues. The CDR3, as DNA: TGTGCTAGTGGTTTGGTATTAGGGGGAGGGGTAGTCCGAGAGACCCAGTACTTC. Translating it yields CASGLVLGGGVVRETQYF.

Many counts were recorded for this clonotype. The chain carries TRBV5-5 and TRBJ1-2, with 12 bases matching TRBD1. CDR3 length equals 16 residues. Germline CDR1 is SGHKS and CDR2 is YYEKEE (reference sequence). The V segment lost 1 base and the J segment 6 bases; nucleotides outside the gene matches: 7. DNA of the CDR3: TGTGCCAGCAGCTTGAACCGGGACAGGGGGCGAAATGGCTACACCTTC. Its translation is CASSLNRDRGRNGYTF.

This clonotype was observed a few times. The chain recombines TRBV29-1 with TRBJ2-7, with a weak D call TRBD1 (5 bases). The length of the CDR3 is 13 residues. Germline V gene lookup returns CDR1 SQVTM and CDR2 ANQGSEA. V was clipped by 1 base and J by 2 bases, with 9 bases between them. The CDR3, as DNA: TGCAGCGTTGAAGTTCAGGGTGCCTACGAGCAGTACTTC. Its protein product is CSVEVQGAYEQYF.

This clonotype occurred many times. The chain is built from TRBV6-1 and TRBJ2-5; 10 bases map to TRBD2. CDR3 size: 14 residues. Germline V gene data show CDR1 as MNHNS and CDR2 as SASEGT. J lost 2 bases, V lost 8 bases, and 5 bases had no gene match. CDR3: CASVASGRQETQYF. CDR3 DNA: TGTGCCAGCGTGGCTAGCGGGAGACAAGAGACCCAGTACTTC.

This clonotype was detected many times. This rearrangement joins TRBV27 to TRBJ2-1, with TRBD2 identical over 14 bases. CDR1 MNHEY and CDR2 SMNVEV come from the germline V gene (reference sequence). V dropped 8 bases and J dropped 0; count of bases not matched to a gene: 12. The CDR3 sequence is 19 residues long. This chain's CDR3 is CASSRPGLAGVSSYNEQFF. The CDR3 region has the DNA TGTGCCAGCTCCCGGCCGGGACTAGCGGGAGTGAGCTCCTACAATGAGCAGTTCTTC.